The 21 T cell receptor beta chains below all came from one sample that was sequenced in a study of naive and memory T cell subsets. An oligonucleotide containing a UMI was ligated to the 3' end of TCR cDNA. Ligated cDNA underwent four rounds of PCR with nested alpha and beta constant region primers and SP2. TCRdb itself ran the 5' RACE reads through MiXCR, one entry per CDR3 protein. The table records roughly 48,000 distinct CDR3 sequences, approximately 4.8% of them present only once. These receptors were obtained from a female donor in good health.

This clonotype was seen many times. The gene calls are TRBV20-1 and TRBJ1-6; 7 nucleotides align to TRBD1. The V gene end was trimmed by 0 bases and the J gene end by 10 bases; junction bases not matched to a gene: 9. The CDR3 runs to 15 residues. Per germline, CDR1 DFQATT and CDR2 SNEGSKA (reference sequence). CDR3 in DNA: TGCAGTGCTAGAGATCGACGACAGGGTTACTCACCCCTCCACTTT. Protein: CSARDRRQGYSPLHF.

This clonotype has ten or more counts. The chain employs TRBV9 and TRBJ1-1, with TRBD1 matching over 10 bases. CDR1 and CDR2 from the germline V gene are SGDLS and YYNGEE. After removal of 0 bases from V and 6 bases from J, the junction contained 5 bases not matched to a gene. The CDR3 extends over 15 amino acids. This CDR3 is CASSVGGQGTSEAFF. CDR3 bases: TGTGCCAGCAGCGTAGGGGGACAGGGGACATCTGAAGCTTTCTTT.

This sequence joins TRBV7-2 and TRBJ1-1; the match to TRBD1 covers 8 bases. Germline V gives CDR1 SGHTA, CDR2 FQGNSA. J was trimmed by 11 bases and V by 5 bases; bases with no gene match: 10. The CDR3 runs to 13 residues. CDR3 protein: CASSVPQGEGAFF. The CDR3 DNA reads TGTGCCAGCAGCGTACCACAGGGGGAAGGGGCTTTCTTT.

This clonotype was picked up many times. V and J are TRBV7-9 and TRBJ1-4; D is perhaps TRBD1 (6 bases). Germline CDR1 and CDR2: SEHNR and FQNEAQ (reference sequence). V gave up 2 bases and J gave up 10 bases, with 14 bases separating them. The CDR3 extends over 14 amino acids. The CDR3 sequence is CASSLLGGYGKLFF. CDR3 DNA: TGTGCCAGCAGCTTACTTGGGGGCTACGGAAAACTGTTTTTT.

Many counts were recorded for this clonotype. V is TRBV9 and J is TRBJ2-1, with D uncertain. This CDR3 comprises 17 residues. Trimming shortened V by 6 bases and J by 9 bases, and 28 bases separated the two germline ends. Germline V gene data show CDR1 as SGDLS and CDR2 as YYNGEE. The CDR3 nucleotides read TGTGCCAGCACCGCCCGCCAAGGGCTACCGGTTTTGGGTGAGCAGTTCTTC. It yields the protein CASTARQGLPVLGEQFF.

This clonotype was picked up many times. This CDR3 is CSVEGPEQFF. The DNA of the CDR3 is TGCAGCGTTGAAGGACCTGAGCAGTTCTTC. The V and J genes are TRBV29-1 and TRBJ2-1; D gene uncertain. The CDR3 is made up of 10 amino acids. CDR1 is SQVTM, CDR2 ANQGSEA, per germline. The V end lost 1 base, the J end lost 9 bases, and 4 bases lay between the germline ends.

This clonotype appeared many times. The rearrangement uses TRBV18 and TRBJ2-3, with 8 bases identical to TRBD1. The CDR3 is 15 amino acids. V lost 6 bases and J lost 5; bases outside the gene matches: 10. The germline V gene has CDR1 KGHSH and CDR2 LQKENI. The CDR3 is CASSRIGQGKDTQYF. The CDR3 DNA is TGTGCCAGCTCGCGAATTGGACAGGGTAAAGATACGCAGTATTTT.

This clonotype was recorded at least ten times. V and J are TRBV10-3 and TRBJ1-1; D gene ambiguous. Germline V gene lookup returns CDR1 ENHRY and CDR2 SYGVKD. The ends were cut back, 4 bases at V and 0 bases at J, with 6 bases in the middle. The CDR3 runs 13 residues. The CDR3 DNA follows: TGTGCCATCAGTGCAACGGTGAACACTGAAGCTTTCTTT. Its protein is CAISATVNTEAFF.

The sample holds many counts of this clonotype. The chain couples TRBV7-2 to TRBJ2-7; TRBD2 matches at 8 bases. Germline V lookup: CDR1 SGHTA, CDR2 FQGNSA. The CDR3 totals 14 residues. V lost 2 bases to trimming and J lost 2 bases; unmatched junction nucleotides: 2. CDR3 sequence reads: CASSLFGRAYEQYF. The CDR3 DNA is TGTGCCAGCAGCTTATTCGGGAGGGCCTACGAGCAGTACTTC.

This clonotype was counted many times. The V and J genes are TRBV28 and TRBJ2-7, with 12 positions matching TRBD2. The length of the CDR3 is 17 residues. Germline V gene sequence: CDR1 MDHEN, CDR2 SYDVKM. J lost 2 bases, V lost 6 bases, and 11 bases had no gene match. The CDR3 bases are TGTGCCAGCAGGAGGAGACTAGCGGGAGAATTTACCTACGAGCAGTACTTC. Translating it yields CASRRRLAGEFTYEQYF.

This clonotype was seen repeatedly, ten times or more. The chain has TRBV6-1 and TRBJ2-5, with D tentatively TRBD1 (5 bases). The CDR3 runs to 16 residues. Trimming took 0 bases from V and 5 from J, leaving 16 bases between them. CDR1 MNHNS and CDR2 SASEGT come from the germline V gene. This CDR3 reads CASSEALGPPGETQYF. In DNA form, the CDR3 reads TGTGCCAGCAGTGAAGCGCTGGGGCCGCCGGGTGAGACCCAGTACTTC.

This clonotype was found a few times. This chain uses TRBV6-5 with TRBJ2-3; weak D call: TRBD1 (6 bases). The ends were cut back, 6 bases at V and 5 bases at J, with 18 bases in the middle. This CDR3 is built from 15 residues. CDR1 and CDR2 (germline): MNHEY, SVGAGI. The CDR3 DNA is TGTGCCAGCAGCCGATCTCTTGACAGGAAAGATACGCAGTATTTT. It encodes CASSRSLDRKDTQYF.

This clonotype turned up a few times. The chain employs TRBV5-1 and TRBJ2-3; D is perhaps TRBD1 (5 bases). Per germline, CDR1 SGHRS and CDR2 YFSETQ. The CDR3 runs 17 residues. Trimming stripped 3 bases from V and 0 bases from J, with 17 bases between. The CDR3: CASSSGFGARSTDTQYF. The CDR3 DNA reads TGCGCCAGCAGCTCTGGGTTTGGGGCGAGAAGCACAGATACGCAGTATTTT.

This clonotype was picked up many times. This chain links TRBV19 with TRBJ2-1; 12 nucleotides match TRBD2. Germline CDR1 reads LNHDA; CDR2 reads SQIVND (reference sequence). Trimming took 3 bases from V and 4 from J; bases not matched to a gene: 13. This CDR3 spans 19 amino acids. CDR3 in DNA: TGTGCCAGTAGTATCCCCCCGACTAGCGGGAGAGGTACGTACAATGAGCAGTTCTTC. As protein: CASSIPPTSGRGTYNEQFF. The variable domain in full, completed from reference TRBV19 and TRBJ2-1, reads DGGITQSPKYLFRKEGQNVTLSCEQNLNHDAMYWYRQDPGQGLRLIYYSQIVNDFQKGDIAEGYSVSREKKESFPLTVTSAQKNPTAFYLCASSIPPTSGRGTYNEQFFGPGTRLTVL.

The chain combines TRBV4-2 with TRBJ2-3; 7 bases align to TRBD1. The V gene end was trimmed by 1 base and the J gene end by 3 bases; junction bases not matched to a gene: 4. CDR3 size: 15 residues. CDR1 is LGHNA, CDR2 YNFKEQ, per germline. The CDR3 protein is CASSQGTGATDTQYF. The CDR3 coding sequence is TGTGCCAGCAGCCAAGGCACAGGGGCGACAGATACGCAGTATTTT.

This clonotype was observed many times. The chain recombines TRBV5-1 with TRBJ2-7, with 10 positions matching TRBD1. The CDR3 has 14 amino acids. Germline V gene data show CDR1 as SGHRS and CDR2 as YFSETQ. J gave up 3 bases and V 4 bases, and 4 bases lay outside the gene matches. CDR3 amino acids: CASSRGQGGYEQYF. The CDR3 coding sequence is TGCGCCAGCAGCCGAGGACAGGGGGGCTACGAGCAGTACTTC.

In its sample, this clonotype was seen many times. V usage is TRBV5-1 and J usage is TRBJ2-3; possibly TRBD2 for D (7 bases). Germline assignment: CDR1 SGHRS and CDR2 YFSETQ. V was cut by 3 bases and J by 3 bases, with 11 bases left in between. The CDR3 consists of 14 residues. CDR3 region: CASSSRGATDTQYF. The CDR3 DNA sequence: TGCGCCAGCAGCTCCCGGGGGGCAACAGATACGCAGTATTTT.

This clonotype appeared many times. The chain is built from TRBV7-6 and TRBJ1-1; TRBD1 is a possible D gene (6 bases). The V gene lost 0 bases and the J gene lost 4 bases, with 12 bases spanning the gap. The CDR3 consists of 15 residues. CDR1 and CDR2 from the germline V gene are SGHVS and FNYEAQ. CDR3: CASSLAGHLATEAFF. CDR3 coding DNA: TGTGCCAGCAGCTTAGCGGGACATCTCGCCACTGAAGCTTTCTTT.

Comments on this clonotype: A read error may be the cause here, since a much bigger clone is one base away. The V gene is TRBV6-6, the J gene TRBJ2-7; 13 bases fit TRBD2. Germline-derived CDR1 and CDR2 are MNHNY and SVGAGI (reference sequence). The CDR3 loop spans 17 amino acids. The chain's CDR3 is CGSSSTSGRAVRYEQYF. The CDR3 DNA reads TGTGGCAGCAGTTCCACTAGCGGGAGGGCCGTTCGTTACGAGCAGTACTTC.

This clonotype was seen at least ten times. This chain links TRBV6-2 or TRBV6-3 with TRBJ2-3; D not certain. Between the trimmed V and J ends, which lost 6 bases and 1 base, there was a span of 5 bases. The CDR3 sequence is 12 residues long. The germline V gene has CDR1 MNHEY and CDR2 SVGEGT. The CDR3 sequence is CASSRRTDTQYF. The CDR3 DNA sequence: TGTGCCAGCAGCCGTCGCACAGATACGCAGTATTTT.

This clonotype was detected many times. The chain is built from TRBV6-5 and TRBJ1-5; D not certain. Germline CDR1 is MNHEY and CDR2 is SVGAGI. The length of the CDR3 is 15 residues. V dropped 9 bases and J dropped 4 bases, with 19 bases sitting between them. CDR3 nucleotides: TGTGCCAGTAAGGGAGGAGGGTCGGGGAATCAGCCCCAGCATTTT. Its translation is CASKGGGSGNQPQHF.